A single sample is the source of the 12 T cell receptor beta chains below, sequenced in a study of T cells expressing NK-cell markers. TCRdb derives one entry per CDR3 protein from the 5' RACE reads, leaving out DNA. The table lists about 430,000 distinct CDR3 sequences. Sequenced: blood T cells: a sorted CD56 or NKG2C T cell subset, CD4+ or CD8+ T cells, or bulk PBMC T cells (not recorded which). These receptors were collected from a woman in her forties or fifties in good health.

V usage is TRBV5-1 and J usage is TRBJ2-7; without DNA, the TCRdb call of TRBD2 cannot be checked. The CDR3 has 14 residues. Germline values: CDR1 SGHRS, CDR2 YFSETQ. The CDR3 is CASSSGAAAYEQYF.

V and J are TRBV7-8 and TRBJ2-3. The CDR3 has 18 amino acids. Germline CDR1 SGHVS, CDR2 FQNEAQ. The CDR3 region is CASSLALRYSTSTDTQYF.

The chain uses TRBV10-3 and TRBJ2-7. The CDR3 totals 16 residues. CDR1 and CDR2 (germline): ENHRY, SYGVKD. CDR3 loop: CAISESPDGVGYEQYF.

The chain employs TRBV4-2 and TRBJ2-6. Germline CDR1 is LGHNA and CDR2 is YNFKEQ. CDR3 size: 18 residues. CDR3 amino acids: CASSQEGRRLSGANVLTF.

This rearrangement joins TRBV20-1 to TRBJ2-6; TCRdb reports TRBD1, a call that lacks DNA to check it against. This CDR3 comprises 14 residues. Per germline, CDR1 DFQATT and CDR2 SNEGSKA (reference sequence). The CDR3 sequence is CSARGAQGPNVLTF.

This sequence joins TRBV3-1 and TRBJ1-6; TCRdb proposes TRBD1, but this gene call is untestable without DNA. Germline lookup yields CDR1 LGHDT and CDR2 YNNKEL (reference sequence). The length of the CDR3 is 16 residues. The CDR3 sequence: CASSQVSTQGRSPLHF.

This chain joins TRBV4-2 and TRBJ2-1; without DNA, the TCRdb call of TRBD2 cannot be checked. The CDR3 contains 17 residues. Germline V CDR1 and CDR2: LGHNA, YNFKEQ. The CDR3 region is CASSQARTSGRTNEQFF.

The chain employs TRBV20-1 and TRBJ2-1; there is no DNA to check the TCRdb D call of TRBD2. Germline V gene lookup returns CDR1 DFQATT and CDR2 SNEGSKA (reference sequence). The CDR3 is 16 amino acids. CDR3 loop: CSARLAGGKGYNEQFF.

The chain couples TRBV5-4 to TRBJ2-1; TCRdb gives TRBD1 as the D gene, but with no DNA this cannot be confirmed. The germline CDR1 and CDR2 sequences are SGHNT and YYREEE (reference sequence). The CDR3 loop spans 16 amino acids. This CDR3 reads CASSWDPQRGYNEQFF.

V is TRBV7-9 and J is TRBJ1-1; TCRdb names TRBD1, which stays unverified in the absence of DNA. This CDR3 spans 14 amino acids. Per the germline V gene, CDR1 is SEHNR and CDR2 is FQNEAQ (reference sequence). CDR3 residues: CAESGGTPNTEAFF. The whole variable domain, filled in from reference TRBV7-9 and TRBJ1-1, reads DTGVSQNPRHKITKRGQNVTFRCDPISEHNRLYWYRQTLGQGPEFLTYFQNEAQLEKSRLLSDRFSAERPKGSFSTLEIQRTEQGDSAMYLCAESGGTPNTEAFFGQGTRLTVV.

This CDR3 reads CASSPPWREGSYEQYF. The chain couples TRBV18 to TRBJ2-7. CDR1 is KGHSH, CDR2 LQKENI, per germline. This CDR3 region has 16 residues.

The chain links TRBV4-1 to TRBJ2-7. The CDR3 totals 16 residues. Germline loops: CDR1 MGHRA, CDR2 YSYEKL. CDR3 in amino acids: CASSQLTTTLSHEQYF.